Shown below are 26 T cell receptor beta chains from a single sample sequenced in a study of T-cell reconstitution after alpha-beta-depleted transplantation in children. A library of TCRbeta sequences, prepared with unique molecular identifiers, was generated. TCRdb redid the calling of the PCR reads with MiXCR, one entry per CDR3 protein. The sample records about a million distinct CDR3 sequences, 25% to 30% being singletons. Sequencing used PBMCs, mostly from graft donor cells, obtained 360 days after TCRalphabeta/CD19-depleted stem cell transplant. These receptors were obtained from a boy younger than two who had a stem cell transplant for SCID, so the T cells may come from the graft donor.

This clonotype was observed a handful of times. The V gene is TRBV11-2, the J gene TRBJ1-6; D remains ambiguous. The CDR3 extends over 16 amino acids. Trimming pared 0 bases from V and 10 bases from J, leaving 16 bases between. Germline V gene sequence: CDR1 SGHAT, CDR2 FQNNGV. The CDR3 sequence is CASSLDRATVGSPLHF. DNA for the CDR3: TGTGCCAGCAGCTTAGATCGGGCCACTGTAGGCTCACCCCTCCACTTT. The full variable domain, rest sourced from reference TRBV11-2 and TRBJ1-6, is EAGVAQSPRYKIIEKRQSVAFWCNPISGHATLYWYQQILGQGPKLLIQFQNNGVVDDSQLPKDRFSAERLKGVDSTLKIQPAKLEDSAVYLCASSLDRATVGSPLHFGNGTRLTVT.

This clonotype showed up just a few times. V gene TRBV9 combines with J gene TRBJ2-1; D possibly corresponds to TRBD2 (7 bases). The V gene lost 4 bases and the J gene lost 5 bases, with 16 bases spanning the gap. The CDR3 covers 15 residues. Germline CDR1 and CDR2: SGDLS and YYNGEE. The CDR3 coding sequence is TGTGCCAGCAGCAGACAGGAAGGACTAGACAATGAGCAGTTCTTC. Protein sequence: CASSRQEGLDNEQFF.

This chain connects TRBV3-1 to TRBJ2-5; D gene uncertain. The CDR3 spans 15 residues. In germline, CDR1 is LGHDT, CDR2 YNNKEL (reference sequence). Trimming took off 2 bases at V and 2 bases at J, with 12 bases between the two ends. CDR3 loop: CASSQILLEQETQYF. DNA for the CDR3: TGTGCCAGCAGCCAAATATTACTGGAACAAGAGACCCAGTACTTC.

The CDR3 sequence is CSARGLAGGGNTQYF. The CDR3 bases are TGCAGTGCTAGAGGACTAGCGGGGGGTGGAAATACGCAGTATTTT. V is TRBV20-1 and J is TRBJ2-3; 13 bases agree with TRBD2. The J segment lost 7 bases and the V segment lost 1 base, leaving 5 bases of the junction unmatched. The length of the CDR3 is 15 residues. Germline lookup yields CDR1 DFQATT and CDR2 SNEGSKA (reference sequence).

The chain has TRBV7-3 and TRBJ2-2; 8 nucleotides agree with TRBD1. CDR3 length equals 15 residues. The junction had 4 bases not matched to a gene; V was cut back by 0 bases and J by 7 bases. Germline lookup yields CDR1 SGHTA and CDR2 FQGTGA. The CDR3 DNA sequence: TGTGCCAGCAGCTTAACCCAGGGGGCGATCGGGGAGCTGTTTTTT. It codes for CASSLTQGAIGELFF.

This clonotype was seen a handful of times. CDR3 region: CSVLQRSRSYNEQFF. CDR3 in DNA: TGCAGCGTGTTACAGCGCTCTCGCTCCTACAATGAGCAGTTCTTC. The rearrangement joins TRBV29-1 to TRBJ2-1; D not certain. With 6 bases removed from V and 0 bases from J, the gap between germline ends came to 15 bases. Germline CDR1 and CDR2: SQVTM and ANQGSEA. The CDR3 sequence is 15 residues long.

This sequence joins TRBV7-9 and TRBJ2-5, with 7 bases lining up with TRBD1. Germline assignment: CDR1 SEHNR and CDR2 FQNEAQ (reference sequence). The CDR3 runs to 15 residues. J was trimmed by 2 bases and V by 3 bases; bases with no gene match: 6. For the CDR3, the DNA is TGTGCCAGCAGCTTTACACAGGGGTGGCAAGAGACCCAGTACTTC. The encoded protein is CASSFTQGWQETQYF. The complete variable domain, with remaining parts taken from reference TRBV7-9 and TRBJ2-5, reads DTGVSQNPRHKITKRGQNVTFRCDPISEHNRLYWYRQTLGQGPEFLTYFQNEAQLEKSRLLSDRFSAERPKGSFSTLEIQRTEQGDSAMYLCASSFTQGWQETQYFGPGTRLLVL.

The V call is TRBV6-5, the J call TRBJ2-7; 9 positions agree with TRBD1. With 2 bases clipped from V and 0 bases from J, the junction kept 11 bases outside the gene matches. The CDR3 has 18 residues. From germline, CDR1 is MNHEY and CDR2 SVGAGI. In DNA form, the CDR3 reads TGTGCCAGCAGTTACGCCCACCCCGGGACAGGGTTCTCCTACGAGCAGTACTTC. This translates into CASSYAHPGTGFSYEQYF.

This clonotype came up a few times. The rearrangement links TRBV5-1 to TRBJ2-5; D perhaps matches TRBD1 (6 bases). CDR3 length: 16 amino acids. CDR1 is SGHRS, CDR2 YFSETQ, per germline. Trimming removed 0 bases at V and 2 bases at J, with 14 bases between. CDR3 nucleotides: TGCGCCAGCAGCTTGGCGGAGACAGGCGGACAAGAGACCCAGTACTTC. Protein: CASSLAETGGQETQYF.

Many counts were recorded for this clonotype. V gene TRBV7-6 combines with J gene TRBJ2-7; the D gene could be TRBD1 or TRBD2 (5 bases each). The CDR3 loop spans 16 amino acids. Germline V CDR1 and CDR2: SGHVS, FNYEAQ. Deletions cut 5 bases from V and 3 bases from J, with 20 bases between. This chain's CDR3 is CASSRAWDPKGYEQYF. In DNA form, the CDR3 reads TGTGCCAGCAGCCGAGCCTGGGACCCGAAAGGCTACGAGCAGTACTTC.

Only a few counts were recorded for this clonotype. The gene calls are TRBV12-3 or TRBV12-4 and TRBJ1-1; a possible D gene is TRBD1 (6 bases). Trimming took 7 bases from V and 8 from J, leaving 20 bases between them. The CDR3 is 14 amino acids. CDR3 bases: TGTGCCAGCAACTCAAAAGGCAGGGGACGCGAAGCTTTCTTT. Translated: CASNSKGRGREAFF.

In its sample, this clonotype was seen a few times. The V call is TRBV20-1, the J call TRBJ2-2, with D perhaps matching TRBD1 (6 bases). The ends were cut back, 4 bases at V and 2 bases at J, with 11 bases in the middle. The CDR3 has 14 amino acids. Germline V gives CDR1 DFQATT, CDR2 SNEGSKA (reference sequence). The CDR3 is CSATGVKNTGELFF. CDR3 sequence (DNA): TGCAGTGCTACAGGGGTGAAAAACACCGGGGAGCTGTTTTTT.

The chain employs TRBV20-1 and TRBJ2-3, with 8 positions matching TRBD2. The germline CDR1 and CDR2 sequences are DFQATT and SNEGSKA (reference sequence). V trimming: 0 bases; J trimming: 0 bases; junction bases outside the gene matches: 11. The length of the CDR3 is 18 residues. CDR3 loop: CSARDLRGGSTSTDTQYF. The CDR3 DNA reads TGCAGTGCTAGAGATCTACGGGGGGGATCCACTAGCACAGATACGCAGTATTTT.

The chain uses TRBV28 and TRBJ1-2; no reliable D call. V lost 7 bases to trimming and J lost 8 bases, with 17 bases between them. Germline-derived CDR1 and CDR2 are MDHEN and SYDVKM. The CDR3 consists of 13 residues. The CDR3 loop is CASTQALMIGYTF. CDR3 DNA sequence: TGTGCCAGCACCCAGGCCCTGATGATCGGCTACACCTTC.

The chain combines TRBV24-1 with TRBJ2-3; possibly TRBD2 for D (7 bases). The CDR3 covers 14 residues. V was pared by 9 bases and J by 3 bases, with 15 bases between. Germline V gives CDR1 KGHDR, CDR2 SFDVKD. The CDR3 DNA sequence: TGTGCCACCTCCCCGGCGGGGGCAACAGATACGCAGTATTTT. Its protein is CATSPAGATDTQYF.

This clonotype has more than one count but fewer than ten. The chain carries TRBV18 and TRBJ2-1; D remains ambiguous. With 2 bases removed from V and 2 bases from J, the gap between germline ends came to 10 bases. CDR3 length: 15 amino acids. Germline V CDR1 and CDR2: KGHSH, LQKENI. CDR3 in amino acids: CASSPSGAPYNEQFF. In DNA, the CDR3 is TGTGCCAGCTCACCATCGGGTGCCCCCTACAATGAGCAGTTCTTC.

The J gene is TRBJ2-7, the V gene TRBV2, with 9 bases lining up with TRBD1. V was pared by 6 bases and J by 3 bases, with 6 bases of the junction left unmatched. The CDR3 contains 14 residues. Germline CDR1 SNHLY, CDR2 FYNNEI. This CDR3 reads CASRYRGLGYEQYF. CDR3 coding DNA: TGTGCCAGCAGGTACAGGGGGCTTGGCTACGAGCAGTACTTC.

This rearrangement joins TRBV7-2 to TRBJ2-2, with 7 bases fitting TRBD1. Germline V gives CDR1 SGHTA, CDR2 FQGNSA. V shed 2 bases, J shed 4 bases, and the junction held 4 bases outside the gene matches. The CDR3 length is 15 residues. CDR3 DNA sequence: TGTGCCAGCAGCTTACGACAGGGTGCCACCGGGGAGCTGTTTTTT. This sequence encodes CASSLRQGATGELFF. The full variable domain, in which reference TRBV7-2 and TRBJ2-2 provide the parts outside the CDR3, is GAGVSQSPSNKVTEKGKDVELRCDPISGHTALYWYRQSLGQGLEFLIYFQGNSAPDKSGLPSDRFSAERTGGSVSTLTIQRTQQEDSAVYLCASSLRQGATGELFFGEGSRLTVL.

This rearrangement joins TRBV7-2 to TRBJ2-5; 14 nucleotides agree with TRBD2. Trimming at V came to 4 bases and at J to 2 bases, leaving 6 bases not matched to a gene. This CDR3 has 17 amino acids. Per germline, CDR1 SGHTA and CDR2 FQGNSA. The CDR3 bases are TGTGCCAGCAGCTCCCCCCGACTAGCGGGGGGGCAAGAGACCCAGTACTTC. Translation: CASSSPRLAGGQETQYF.

A few counts support this clonotype. The gene calls are TRBV7-8 and TRBJ2-5; the match to TRBD2 covers 12 bases. The CDR3 contains 17 residues. With V trimmed by 5 bases and J by 5 bases, 12 bases remained unmatched. Germline assignment: CDR1 SGHVS and CDR2 FQNEAQ. Here the CDR3 DNA reads TGTGCCAGCAGCCCGACTAGCGGGGGCGCAAAGGGGGAGACCCAGTACTTC. This gives the protein CASSPTSGGAKGETQYF.

A few counts support this clonotype. The chain combines TRBV20-1 with TRBJ2-5; 10 positions agree with TRBD2. V shed 5 bases and J 9 bases; nucleotides not matched to a gene: 12. The length of the CDR3 is 14 residues. Per germline, CDR1 DFQATT and CDR2 SNEGSKA (reference sequence). The CDR3 loop is CSASRTSGHRAQYF. The CDR3 DNA is TGCAGTGCTTCCCGGACTAGCGGCCACAGGGCCCAGTACTTC.

This clonotype was seen a handful of times. The CDR3 region has the DNA TGTGCCAGCAGTTCGAAGCGGGGGGGCTTCGAGACCCAGTACTTC. Residues: CASSSKRGGFETQYF. The chain links TRBV28 to TRBJ2-5, with 10 bases identical to TRBD2. The V gene's germline CDR1 is MDHEN and CDR2 SYDVKM. This CDR3 comprises 15 residues. With 4 bases clipped from V and 5 bases from J, the junction kept 7 bases outside the gene matches.

This clonotype was counted ten times or more. This chain uses TRBV27 with TRBJ2-1, with 7 nucleotides matching TRBD1. The CDR3 runs to 14 residues. Germline V gene sequence: CDR1 MNHEY, CDR2 SMNVEV (reference sequence). The ends lost 5 bases at V and 8 bases at J; junction bases unmatched: 9. The chain's CDR3 is CASSPWTGSDEQFF. The CDR3 DNA sequence: TGTGCCAGCAGTCCCTGGACAGGTTCGGATGAGCAGTTCTTC.

The V and J genes are TRBV11-2 and TRBJ2-5; D not resolved. V was clipped by 4 bases and J by 5 bases, with 14 bases between them. This CDR3 contains 14 residues. Looked up from germline, CDR1 is SGHAT and CDR2 is FQNNGV. The CDR3 region has the DNA TGTGCCAGCAGCTCCCTACGGGCGCTGGAGACCCAGTACTTC. Translated: CASSSLRALETQYF.

The genes are TRBV6-1 and TRBJ1-1; a possible D gene is TRBD1 (5 bases). Trimming pared 6 bases from V and 0 bases from J, leaving 11 bases between. Germline loops: CDR1 MNHNS, CDR2 SASEGT. This CDR3 region has 14 residues. CDR3 DNA sequence: TGTGCCAGCAGGGGGGGGTCGGTGAACACTGAAGCTTTCTTT. The encoded protein is CASRGGSVNTEAFF.

This chain joins TRBV30 and TRBJ1-5; D ambiguous. This CDR3 contains 16 residues. Germline loops: CDR1 GTSNPN, CDR2 SVGIG (reference sequence). Deletions cut 4 bases from V and 2 bases from J, with 18 bases between. CDR3 sequence: CAWIPKGKRGNQPQHF. The CDR3 DNA reads TGTGCCTGGATTCCGAAAGGAAAACGGGGCAATCAGCCCCAGCATTTT.